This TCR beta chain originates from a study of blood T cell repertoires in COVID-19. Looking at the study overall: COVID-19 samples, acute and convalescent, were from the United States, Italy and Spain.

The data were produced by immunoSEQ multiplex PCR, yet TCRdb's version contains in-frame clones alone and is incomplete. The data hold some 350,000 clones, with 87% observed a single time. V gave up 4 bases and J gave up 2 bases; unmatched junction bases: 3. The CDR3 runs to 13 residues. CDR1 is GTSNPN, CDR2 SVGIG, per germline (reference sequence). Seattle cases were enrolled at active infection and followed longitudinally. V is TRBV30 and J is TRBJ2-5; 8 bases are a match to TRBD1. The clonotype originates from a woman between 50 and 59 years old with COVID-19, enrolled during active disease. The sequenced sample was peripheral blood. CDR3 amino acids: CAWTQGAQETQYF. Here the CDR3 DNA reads TGTGCCTGGACCCAGGGGGCACAAGAGACCCAGTACTTC.